This is a list of T cell receptor beta chains from one sample in a study of blood T cell repertoires in COVID-19. Using immunoSEQ multiplex PCR, the repertoire was profiled, and TCRdb retains in-frame clones only, with some absent. The profile shows about 250,000 clones, around 90% of them singletons. Specimen: peripheral blood. These TCRs come from a woman aged 55-70 years with COVID-19, enrolled during active disease. The CDR3 runs from the conserved cysteine through the conserved F or W. The order of the fields is clone size, J gene, V gene, D gene, CDR3 DNA, CDR3 protein. A D gene is named only where the DNA matches it firmly. The size entry is marked missing in some rows and otherwise reads once, few, many or a size class.

>-|TRBJ1-2|TRBV23-1|-
TGCGCCAGCAGCACGCCAGGGTCCCCCAACTATGGCTACACCTTC
CASSTPGSPNYGYTF
>-|TRBJ1-1|TRBV19|TRBD1
TGTGCCAGTAGTATCCTTACGACAGGGCCCACTGAAGCTTTCTTT
CASSILTTGPTEAFF
>-|TRBJ1-2|TRBV5-4|-
TGTGCCAGCAGCTTGGATCAGGCCGCCTATGGCTACACCTTC
CASSLDQAAYGYTF
>-|TRBJ1-2|TRBV29-1|TRBD1
TGCAGCGTTACAGAGGGGGCGATGGCCTATGGCTACACCTTC
CSVTEGAMAYGYTF
>-|TRBJ1-2|TRBV5-4|-
TGTGCCAGCAGCCGTCTCGCAGGGAGGTTTACTAACTATGGCTACACCTTC
CASSRLAGRFTNYGYTF
>-|TRBJ1-5|TRBV19|-
TGTGCCAGTAGTCAAACGGGGGTATATCATCAGCCCCAGCATTTT
CASSQTGVYHQPQHF
>few|TRBJ2-5|TRBV9|TRBD1
TGTGCCAGCAGCGACGACAGGGGGCTAGAGACCCAGTACTTC
CASSDDRGLETQYF
>-|TRBJ1-1|TRBV5-1|-
TGCGCCAGCAGTCCATTGGGCGGAGGGGTTCGAAACACTGAAGCTTTCTTT
CASSPLGGGVRNTEAFF
>-|TRBJ1-1|TRBV5-6|TRBD1
TGTGCCAGCAGCTTTACTTGGGGACAGGGGCACACTGAAGCTTTCTTT
CASSFTWGQGHTEAFF
>-|TRBJ2-1|TRBV18|-
TGTGCCAGCTCACCACAGAGACTAAGCTCCTACAATGAGCAGTTCTTC
CASSPQRLSSYNEQFF
>once|TRBJ1-1|TRBV9|-
TGTGCCAGCAGCGTAGGTCCCGGGGGGAACACTGAAGCTTTCTTT
CASSVGPGGNTEAFF
>-|TRBJ2-7|TRBV12-3/TRBV12-4|-
TGTGCCAGCAGTTTGAGGGTCCCCTACGAGCAGTACTTC
CASSLRVPYEQYF
>-|TRBJ1-2|TRBV6-4|TRBD1
TGTGCCAGCAGTGACCAAGGGCCGGACAGGTATGGCTACACCTTC
CASSDQGPDRYGYTF
>-|TRBJ1-2|TRBV6-5|TRBD1
TGTGCCAGCAGGGACAGGGCGACAAACTATGGCTACACCTTC
CASRDRATNYGYTF
>once|TRBJ2-7|TRBV19|-
TGTGCCAGTAGTATTGGCAGGGACTACGAGCAGTACTTC
CASSIGRDYEQYF
>-|TRBJ1-1|TRBV3-1/TRBV3-2|-
TGTGCCAGCAGCCAAGACCAGGGGCCTAACACTGAAGCTTTCTTT
CASSQDQGPNTEAFF